The 16 T cell receptor beta chains reported below all come from one sample, sequenced in a study of cytomegalovirus exposure and HLA in healthy donors. Primers for the PCR totalled 60 Vbeta and 13 Jbeta. This table comes from immunoSEQ multiplex PCR, and its TCRdb copy is limited to in-frame clones, with some not included. The sample carries about 170,000 clones, around 62% recorded once. Material for sequencing was PBMCs. The receptors shown here come from a man aged 40-49 years in good health and CMV-seronegative.

Of note for this clone: An end of the junction differs from the germline gene, which may be a read error. The chain joins TRBV9 to TRBJ2-7, with TRBD1 identical over 7 bases. The CDR3 is made up of 15 amino acids. CDR1 and CDR2 from the germline V gene are SGDLS and YYNGEE. The CDR3 sequence: CASSVDWDSSSEQYF. The CDR3 bases are TGTGCCAGCAGCGTAGATTGGGACAGTTCCTCCGAGCAGTACTTC. The variable domain in full, with the rest retrieved from reference TRBV9 and TRBJ2-7, is DSGVTQTPKHLITATGQRVTLRCSPRSGDLSVYWYQQSLDQGLQFLIQYYNGEERAKGNILERFSAQQFPDLHSELNLSSLELGDSALYFCASSVDWDSSSEQYFGPGTRLTVT.

The rearrangement links TRBV10-3 to TRBJ2-5, with 7 positions matching TRBD1. The J call may be mistaken, given a closer DNA end match to TRBJ2-7. Germline V gene lookup returns CDR1 ENHRY and CDR2 SYGVKD. The CDR3 loop spans 14 amino acids. CDR3 bases: TGTGCCATCAGTGGTGGGACAGAAGCCTACGAGCAGTACTTC. Residues: CAISGGTEAYEQYF.

Turning to this clone: An end of the junction differs from the germline gene, which may be a read error. The CDR3 here is CSSSETGTGAEAFF. CDR3 nucleotide sequence: TGTTCCAGCAGCGAGACAGGGACGGGGGCTGAAGCTTTCTTT. The chain couples TRBV7-9 to TRBJ1-1, with 7 positions matching TRBD1. This CDR3 spans 14 amino acids. Germline CDR1 is SEHNR and CDR2 is FQNEAQ (reference sequence).

The chain carries TRBV6-5 and TRBJ1-2; possible D gene TRBD1, 5 bases. Trimming took 2 bases from V and 2 from J, leaving 9 bases between them. Germline assignment: CDR1 MNHEY and CDR2 SVGAGI. CDR3 size: 14 residues. CDR3 coding DNA: TGTGCCAGCAGTTACGGGGCGCGGAACTATGGCTACACCTTC. Translating it yields CASSYGARNYGYTF.

This clone was detected a few times. This chain connects TRBV7-2 to TRBJ2-3; D is perhaps TRBD2 (5 bases). V dropped 7 bases and J dropped 5 bases, with 16 bases sitting between them. The CDR3 contains 14 residues. Germline V gene lookup returns CDR1 SGHTA and CDR2 FQGNSA. The CDR3 loop reads CASNAGIAGDTQYF. In DNA form, the CDR3 reads TGTGCCAGCAACGCCGGGATAGCAGGAGATACGCAGTATTTT.

V gene TRBV2 combines with J gene TRBJ1-3; no firm D call. This CDR3 is 14 amino acids long. Looked up from germline, CDR1 is SNHLY and CDR2 is FYNNEI. V was trimmed by 5 bases and J by 1 base, leaving 9 bases between them. The CDR3 loop is CASSPQQSGNTIYF. CDR3 sequence (DNA): TGTGCCAGCAGTCCTCAACAATCTGGAAACACCATATATTTT.

By sample fraction, this clone is medium-sized. V and J are TRBV2 and TRBJ1-3; TRBD1 matches at 7 bases. V shed 7 bases and J 3 bases; nucleotides not matched to a gene: 6. Germline assignment: CDR1 SNHLY and CDR2 FYNNEI. CDR3 length equals 14 residues. The CDR3 loop reads CASTDRDSGNTIYF. The CDR3 bases are TGTGCCAGCACTGACAGGGACAGTGGAAACACCATATATTTT.

The J gene is TRBJ2-5, the V gene TRBV11-3; D possibly corresponds to TRBD1 (5 bases). CDR1 and CDR2 from the germline V gene are SGHNT and YENEEA. CDR3 length: 14 amino acids. Trimming cost V 5 bases and J 4 bases, with 14 bases left between them. CDR3 sequence reads: CASSKTTVGETQYF. CDR3 in DNA: TGTGCCAGCAGCAAAACGACAGTTGGAGAGACCCAGTACTTC.

This clone was observed once. The junction does not match germline at one end; this may be a read error. The chain carries TRBV7-9 and TRBJ2-2; 10 bases align to TRBD1. Looked up from germline, CDR1 is SEHNR and CDR2 is FQNEAQ (reference sequence). The CDR3 is 16 residues long. CDR3 in DNA: TGTTCCAGCAGCCTCCGGGACAGGGGTGACACCGGGGAGCTGTTTTTT. Translated: CSSSLRDRGDTGELFF.

J is TRBJ2-2 and V is TRBV29-1, with no clear D. The CDR3 is made up of 12 amino acids. The V and J ends lost 5 bases and 7 bases respectively, with 11 bases between them. Germline values: CDR1 SQVTM, CDR2 ANQGSEA. The CDR3 nucleotides read TGCAGCGTTTACCGGGTGGGCGGGGAGCTGTTTTTT. Translating it yields CSVYRVGGELFF.

This clone was seen more than once but under ten times. This chain uses TRBV15 with TRBJ1-5, with D possibly matching TRBD1 (6 bases). Per germline, CDR1 LNHNV and CDR2 YYDKDF (reference sequence). The CDR3 is made up of 20 amino acids. The germline V and J ends were trimmed by 0 bases and 1 base, with 22 bases remaining between them. The CDR3 region has the DNA TGTGCCACCAGCAGAGATTTTATTCAACAGGGTTTTAAGAGCAATCAGCCCCAGCATTTT. As protein: CATSRDFIQQGFKSNQPQHF.

The rearrangement links TRBV19 to TRBJ2-7; TRBD1 matches 9 bases. V shed 6 bases and J 3 bases; nucleotides not matched to a gene: 6. The CDR3 runs to 14 residues. From germline, CDR1 is LNHDA and CDR2 SQIVND (reference sequence). The CDR3 here is CASRVGTGSYEQYF. In nucleotides, the CDR3 is TGTGCCAGTAGGGTAGGGACAGGGAGCTACGAGCAGTACTTC.

In this sample, this clone turned up a few times. The chain joins TRBV29-1 to TRBJ2-7; tentatively, D is TRBD2 (7 bases). CDR3 size: 13 residues. The V gene lost 6 bases and the J gene lost 4 bases, with 16 bases spanning the gap. CDR1 and CDR2 from the germline V gene are SQVTM and ANQGSEA. CDR3 protein: CSVGGGGGYEQYF. CDR3 in DNA: TGCAGCGTAGGAGGGGGGGGCGGTTACGAGCAGTACTTC.

The chain recombines TRBV7-9 with TRBJ2-1, with 13 bases identical to TRBD2. The CDR3 has 16 amino acids. V trimming: 5 bases; J trimming: 8 bases; junction bases outside the gene matches: 9. The germline V gene has CDR1 SEHNR and CDR2 FQNEAQ (reference sequence). The CDR3 here is CASSRGLAGAVHEQFF. In nucleotides, the CDR3 is TGTGCCAGCAGCCGCGGACTAGCGGGAGCGGTACATGAGCAGTTCTTC.

This clone was seen only once. CDR3: CSVGQTNQPQHF. For the CDR3, the DNA is TGCAGCGTTGGACAGACCAATCAGCCCCAGCATTTT. The genes are TRBV29-1 and TRBJ1-5; D perhaps matches TRBD1 (5 bases). CDR3 length: 12 residues. V shed 4 bases and J shed 3 bases, with 7 bases lying between them. From germline, CDR1 is SQVTM and CDR2 ANQGSEA.

This clone has more than one count but fewer than ten. The chain links TRBV4-3 to TRBJ2-1; 9 bases are a match to TRBD2. Germline lookup yields CDR1 LGHNA and CDR2 YSLEER. V dropped 2 bases and J dropped 7; count of bases not matched to a gene: 6. The CDR3 consists of 15 residues. CDR3 coding DNA: TGCGCCAGCAGCCAACTTAGCGGGAGTGGGAATGAGCAGTTCTTC. Translated: CASSQLSGSGNEQFF.